The TCR beta chain under discussion was sequenced for a study of memory CD4+ T cells and cytomegalovirus serostatus. The sort gate was single viable CD3+CD4+CD8-CD45RO+ cells for memory CD4+ T cells. The table came from immunoSEQ multiplex PCR; TCRdb's copy has only in-frame clones and leaves some out. The repertoire includes roughly 54,000 clones, around 80% of them detected once, and 1.6% sits in the top ten. Germline CDR1 is SNHLY and CDR2 is FYNNEI. The CDR3 contains 13 residues. Trimming removed 11 bases from V and 2 bases from J; junction bases left unmatched: 8. This sequence joins TRBV2 and TRBJ1-2, with 7 bases aligning to TRBD1. The TCR originated in an adult in good health and CMV-seronegative. Sequenced: memory CD4+ T cells from blood. CDR3 sequence (DNA): TGTGCCCGACAGGGAGTCCCAAACTATGGCTACACCTTC. It encodes CARQGVPNYGYTF.